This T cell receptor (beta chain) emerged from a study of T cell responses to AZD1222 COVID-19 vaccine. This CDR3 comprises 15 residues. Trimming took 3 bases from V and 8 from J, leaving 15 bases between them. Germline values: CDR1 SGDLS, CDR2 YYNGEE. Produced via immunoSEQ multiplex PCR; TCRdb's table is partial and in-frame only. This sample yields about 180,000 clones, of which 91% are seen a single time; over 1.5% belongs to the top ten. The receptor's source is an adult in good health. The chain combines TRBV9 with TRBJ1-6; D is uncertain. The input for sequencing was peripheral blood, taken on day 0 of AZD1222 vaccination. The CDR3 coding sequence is TGTGCCAGCAGCGGAGACTTGGGTAGTGATTCACCCCTCCACTTT. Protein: CASSGDLGSDSPLHF.